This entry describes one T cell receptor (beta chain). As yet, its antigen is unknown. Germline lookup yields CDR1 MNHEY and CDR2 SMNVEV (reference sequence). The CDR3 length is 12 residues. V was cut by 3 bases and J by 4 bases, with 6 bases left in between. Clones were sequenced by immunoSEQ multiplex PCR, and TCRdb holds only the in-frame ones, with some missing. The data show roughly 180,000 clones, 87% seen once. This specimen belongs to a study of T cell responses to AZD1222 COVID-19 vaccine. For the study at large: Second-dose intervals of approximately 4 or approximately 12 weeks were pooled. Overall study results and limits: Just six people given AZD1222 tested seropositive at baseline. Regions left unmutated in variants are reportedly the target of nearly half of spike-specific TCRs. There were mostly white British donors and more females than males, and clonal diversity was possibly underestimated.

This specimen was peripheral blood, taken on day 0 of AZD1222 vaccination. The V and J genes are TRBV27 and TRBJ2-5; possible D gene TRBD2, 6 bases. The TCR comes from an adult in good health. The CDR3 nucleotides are TGTGCCAGCAGTTTCGGGGGAGAGACCCAGTACTTC. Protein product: CASSFGGETQYF.